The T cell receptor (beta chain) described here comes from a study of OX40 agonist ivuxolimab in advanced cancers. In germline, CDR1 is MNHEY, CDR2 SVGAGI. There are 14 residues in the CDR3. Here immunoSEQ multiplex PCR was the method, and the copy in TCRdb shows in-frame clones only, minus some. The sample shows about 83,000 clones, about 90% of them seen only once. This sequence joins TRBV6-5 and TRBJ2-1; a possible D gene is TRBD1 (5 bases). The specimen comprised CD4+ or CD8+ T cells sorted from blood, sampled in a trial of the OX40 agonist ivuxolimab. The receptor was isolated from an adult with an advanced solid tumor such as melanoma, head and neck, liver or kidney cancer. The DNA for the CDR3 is TGTGGTCCTTTAGGGGAAAGCTCCTACAATGAGCAGTTCTTC. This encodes CGPLGESSYNEQFF.